The clone carrying this TCR beta chain was counted a single time. The entry originates in a study of blood T cell repertoires in COVID-19. Original data processing: Estimates of nucleated cell counts were drawn from the amplification of reference gene primers. The data were produced by immunoSEQ multiplex PCR, yet TCRdb's version contains in-frame clones alone and is incomplete. V and J calls and clone size are as listed in that table; D and trimming were resolved from the DNA. This sample has tens of thousands of clones, with 70% to 90% found just once. V dropped 8 bases and J dropped 4 bases, with 14 bases sitting between them. The CDR3 is 14 amino acids. CDR1 and CDR2 from the germline V gene are MNHEY and SMNVEV (reference sequence).

The receptor comes from a woman aged 50 to 60 with COVID-19, enrolled during active disease. Material for sequencing was peripheral blood. The chain links TRBV27 to TRBJ1-4, with unresolved D. The CDR3 sequence is CASQVGDDNEKLFF. The CDR3 nucleotides are TGTGCCAGCCAGGTGGGAGACGATAATGAAAAACTGTTTTTT.